The 14 T cell receptor beta chains presented below share a single source sample, sequenced in a study of shared clonotypes between healthy human individuals. Only in-frame clones appear in the TCRdb table, and some are missing; sequencing was by immunoSEQ multiplex PCR. The table includes fewer than 3 million clones, about nine tenths detected once. Sequencing was performed on naive CD4+ T cells from PBMCs. The subset here: CD45RA+ positively selected. Receptors were obtained from a man younger than 30 in good health. Some clones in this sample may be carry-over from other donors' samples.

V and J are TRBV5-4 and TRBJ2-7; the D gene is possibly TRBD1 (5 bases). There are 15 residues in the CDR3. V gave up 6 bases and J gave up 2 bases, with 18 bases separating them. CDR1 and CDR2 from the germline V gene are SGHNT and YYREEE (reference sequence). Written as DNA, the CDR3 is TGTGCCAGCATGACACAGGCTGCTGGGACCTACGAGCAGTACTTC. Protein sequence: CASMTQAAGTYEQYF.

As regards this clone: The sample carries other DNA sequences with the same CDR3. V gene TRBV9 combines with J gene TRBJ2-7; D is unclear. The germline V and J ends were trimmed by 0 bases and 1 base, with 8 bases remaining between them. CDR3 size: 14 residues. The germline CDR1 and CDR2 sequences are SGDLS and YYNGEE. The CDR3, as DNA: TGTGCCAGCAGCGTAGCTGGTCAGTCCTACGAGCAGTACTTC. It codes for CASSVAGQSYEQYF.

This chain connects TRBV28 to TRBJ1-5; the D is unclear. V gave up 6 bases and J gave up 4 bases, with 10 bases separating them. Germline values: CDR1 MDHEN, CDR2 SYDVKM. The CDR3 is 13 amino acids. The DNA for the CDR3 is TGTGCCAGCAGGGATACCATTAATCAGCCCCAGCATTTT. This sequence encodes CASRDTINQPQHF.

This clone has more than one count but fewer than ten. This CDR3 is also generated by other DNA sequences in the sample. The rearrangement links TRBV9 to TRBJ1-1, with D uncertain. Trimming cost V 0 bases and J 0 bases, with 6 bases left between them. Germline V CDR1 and CDR2: SGDLS, YYNGEE. The CDR3 runs to 14 residues. The CDR3 region is CASSVGGMNTEAFF. As DNA, the CDR3 is TGTGCCAGCAGCGTAGGAGGGATGAACACTGAAGCTTTCTTT. Combining the CDR3 with reference TRBV9 and TRBJ1-1 gives the whole variable domain DSGVTQTPKHLITATGQRVTLRCSPRSGDLSVYWYQQSLDQGLQFLIQYYNGEERAKGNILERFSAQQFPDLHSELNLSSLELGDSALYFCASSVGGMNTEAFFGQGTRLTVV.

The CDR3: CASSERHQETQYF. Written as DNA, the CDR3 is TGTGCCAGTAGTGAACGGCACCAAGAGACCCAGTACTTC. V usage is TRBV19 and J usage is TRBJ2-5; D not certain. Trimming shortened V by 5 bases and J by 0 bases, and 7 bases separated the two germline ends. Germline V lookup: CDR1 LNHDA, CDR2 SQIVND (reference sequence). The CDR3 has 13 residues.

The genes are TRBV4-1 and TRBJ1-5; weak D call: TRBD1 (5 bases). Trimming removed 5 bases at V and 0 bases at J, with 14 bases between. The CDR3 length is 16 residues. Germline lookup yields CDR1 MGHRA and CDR2 YSYEKL. The CDR3 DNA reads as TGCGCCAGCAGCAAAGCCTCGGGGGATAGCAATCAGCCCCAGCATTTT. Its protein product is CASSKASGDSNQPQHF.

V gene TRBV10-3 combines with J gene TRBJ1-3; TRBD1 matches 9 bases. Losses at the gene ends were 4 bases for V and 8 bases for J; bases not matched to a gene: 3. The CDR3 spans 13 residues. The germline CDR1 and CDR2 sequences are ENHRY and SYGVKD. The CDR3 bases are TGTGCCATCAGTGGGACAGGGGCGGACACCATATATTTT. Translation gives CAISGTGADTIYF.

The V and J genes are TRBV6-6 and TRBJ1-6, with 10 bases matching TRBD1. From germline, CDR1 is MNHNY and CDR2 SVGAGI (reference sequence). CDR3 length: 14 residues. The trim removed 4 bases at V and 7 bases at J, leaving 1 base unmatched. The CDR3 region has the DNA TGTGCCAGCAGTTGGGGACAGGGGAATTCACCCCTCCACTTT. Protein: CASSWGQGNSPLHF.

The V gene is TRBV6-1, the J gene TRBJ1-4; D possibly corresponds to TRBD1 (5 bases). Per germline, CDR1 MNHNS and CDR2 SASEGT. The CDR3 spans 13 residues. The V gene lost 8 bases and the J gene lost 7 bases, with 14 bases spanning the gap. The CDR3 here is CASSWGNGEKLFF. CDR3 DNA: TGTGCCAGCTCCTGGGGCAACGGTGAAAAACTGTTTTTT.

Worth noting for this clone: Other nucleotide sequences in the sample specify the same CDR3. This chain connects TRBV10-1 to TRBJ1-1; D may be TRBD1 (5 bases). Germline V gene sequence: CDR1 WNHNN, CDR2 SYGVQD (reference sequence). The CDR3 loop spans 14 amino acids. The V gene lost 5 bases and the J gene lost 8 bases, with 18 bases spanning the gap. CDR3 sequence: CASSPGTEISEAFF. CDR3 sequence (DNA): TGCGCCAGCAGTCCCGGGACGGAGATCTCGGAAGCTTTCTTT.

Note on this clone: Other DNA sequences in the sample encode the same CDR3. The V call is TRBV5-1, the J call TRBJ2-7, with a weak D call TRBD1 (5 bases). Looked up from germline, CDR1 is SGHRS and CDR2 is YFSETQ. The CDR3 has 12 amino acids. The ends were cut back, 4 bases at V and 4 bases at J, with 9 bases in the middle. The CDR3: CASSVGAYEQYF. CDR3 nucleotides: TGCGCCAGCAGCGTTGGGGCTTACGAGCAGTACTTC.

The rearrangement uses TRBV5-1 and TRBJ2-2; 10 bases align to TRBD2. J was trimmed by 5 bases and V by 0 bases; bases with no gene match: 7. The germline V gene has CDR1 SGHRS and CDR2 YFSETQ. The CDR3 consists of 17 residues. CDR3 sequence: CASSLAWVSGRTGELFF. The CDR3 DNA sequence: TGCGCCAGCAGCTTGGCCTGGGTTAGCGGGAGGACCGGGGAGCTGTTTTTT.

The chain is built from TRBV6-1 and TRBJ2-3; either TRBD1 or TRBD2 may fit D (6 bases each). Trimming took 6 bases from V and 0 from J, leaving 10 bases between them. Per the germline V gene, CDR1 is MNHNS and CDR2 is SASEGT. The CDR3 consists of 14 residues. The CDR3 region is CASRKGGSTDTQYF. For the CDR3, the DNA is TGTGCCAGCAGAAAAGGGGGGAGCACAGATACGCAGTATTTT.

This clone showed up just a few times. The chain combines TRBV18 with TRBJ1-2; maybe TRBD1 (5 bases). The CDR3 has 13 residues. The germline CDR1 and CDR2 sequences are KGHSH and LQKENI. V shed 6 bases and J shed 4 bases, with 12 bases lying between them. For the CDR3, the DNA is TGTGCCAGCTCGGCGGAGGACACCTATGGCTACACCTTC. Its translation is CASSAEDTYGYTF.